Sequencing of this TCR beta chain was carried out in a study of T-cell memory formation after mild COVID-19. CDR3 length: 14 residues. Germline CDR1 and CDR2: GTSNPN and SVGIG (reference sequence). Deletions cut 2 bases from V and 4 bases from J, with 15 bases between. TCR alpha and TCR beta cDNA libraries with sample barcodes and UMIs came from 5'RACE using constant-segment primers. MiXCR, applied by TCRdb to the 5' RACE reads, yields one record per CDR3 protein. The table includes 580,000 or so distinct CDR3 sequences, around 16% detected once. Points from the study as a whole: Largely, contracting CD4+ clones fell within CM and EM, and contracting CD8+ clones within EMRA. Clones shrinking between day 15 and 85 showed a balanced CD4/CD8 split, and those that grew later tilted toward CD4+. Second-wave clones with a day 37 peak had unconfirmed SARS-CoV-2 specificity.

With regard to this clonotype: The antigen is unknown.

This sequence was found in an adult woman who had mild COVID-19 (a few samples of this study predate the infection). Cell type and time point are not known. Sequencing was performed on PBMCs or a T cell subset sorted from them (not recorded which). This chain connects TRBV30 to TRBJ2-7; possible D gene TRBD1, 6 bases. This chain's CDR3 is CAWSSSGAVYEQYF. In nucleotides, the CDR3 is TGTGCCTGGAGTTCGTCAGGGGCAGTTTACGAGCAGTACTTC.